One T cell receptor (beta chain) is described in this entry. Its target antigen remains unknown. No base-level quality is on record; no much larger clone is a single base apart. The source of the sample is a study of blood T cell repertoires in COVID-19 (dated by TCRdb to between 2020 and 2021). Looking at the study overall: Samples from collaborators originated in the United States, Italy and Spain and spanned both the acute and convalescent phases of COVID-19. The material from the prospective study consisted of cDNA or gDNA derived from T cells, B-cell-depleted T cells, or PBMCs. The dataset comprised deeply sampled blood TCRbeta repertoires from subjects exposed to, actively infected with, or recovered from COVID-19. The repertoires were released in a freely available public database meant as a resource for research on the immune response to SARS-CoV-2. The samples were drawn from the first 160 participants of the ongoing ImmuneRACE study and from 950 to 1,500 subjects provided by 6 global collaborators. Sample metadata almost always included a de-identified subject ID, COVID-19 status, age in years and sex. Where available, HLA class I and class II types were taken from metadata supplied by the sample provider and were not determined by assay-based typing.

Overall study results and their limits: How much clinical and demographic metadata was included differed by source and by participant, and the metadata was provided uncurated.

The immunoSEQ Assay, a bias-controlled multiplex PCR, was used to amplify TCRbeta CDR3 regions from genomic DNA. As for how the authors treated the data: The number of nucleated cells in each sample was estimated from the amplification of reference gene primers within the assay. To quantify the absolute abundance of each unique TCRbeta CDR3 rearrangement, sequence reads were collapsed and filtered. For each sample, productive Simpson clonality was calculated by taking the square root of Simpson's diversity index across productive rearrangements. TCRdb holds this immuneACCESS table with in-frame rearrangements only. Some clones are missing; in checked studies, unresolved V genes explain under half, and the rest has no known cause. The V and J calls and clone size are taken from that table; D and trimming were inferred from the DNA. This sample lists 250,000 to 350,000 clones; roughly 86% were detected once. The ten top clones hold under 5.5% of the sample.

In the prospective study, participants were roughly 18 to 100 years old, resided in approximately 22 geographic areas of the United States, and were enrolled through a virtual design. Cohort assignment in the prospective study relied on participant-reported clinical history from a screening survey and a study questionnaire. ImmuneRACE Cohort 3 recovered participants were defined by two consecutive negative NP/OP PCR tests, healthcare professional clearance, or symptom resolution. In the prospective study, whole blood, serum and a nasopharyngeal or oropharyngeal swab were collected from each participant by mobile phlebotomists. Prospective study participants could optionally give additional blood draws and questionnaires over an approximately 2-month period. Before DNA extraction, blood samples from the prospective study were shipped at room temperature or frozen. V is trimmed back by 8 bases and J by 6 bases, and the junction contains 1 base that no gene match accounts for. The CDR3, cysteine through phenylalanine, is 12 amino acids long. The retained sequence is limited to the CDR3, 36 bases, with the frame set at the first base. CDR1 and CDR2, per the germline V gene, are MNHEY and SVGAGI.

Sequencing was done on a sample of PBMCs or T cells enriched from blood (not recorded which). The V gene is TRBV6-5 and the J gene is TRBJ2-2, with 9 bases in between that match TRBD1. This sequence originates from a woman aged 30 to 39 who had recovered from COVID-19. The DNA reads TGTGCCAGCCGGACAGGGGCCGGGGAGCTGTTTTTT. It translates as CASRTGAGELFF.